This entry concerns a single T cell receptor (beta chain). Its antigen remains undetermined. The record has no base qualities; no much larger clone is one base away. This entry is derived from a study of cytomegalovirus exposure and HLA in healthy donors (TCRdb year 2017). Describing the broader study: An earlier analysis of several hundred of the donors reported 276 Gb of sequence data and 117 million unique TCR beta sequences from some 180 million T cells. To study patterns of TCR occurrence, a later analysis re-analyzed previously published TCR beta repertoires from several hundred donors and added high-resolution HLA genotyping. In addition to the first cohort of 650 to 800 subjects, a separate validation cohort of around 110 different subjects was used. Both class I and class II loci were covered by HLA typing, at four-digit resolution. Every discovery cohort repertoire had been produced on one sequencing platform. Donor age, sex, ethnicity and CMV serostatus were collected together with the repertoire data. In a later genetic analysis, genome-wide SNP genotypes for 398 of the 666 donors were used, and that subset was treated as a discovery cohort. Of the 350 to 450 genotyped donors, 70% to 90% were placed in the genetic ancestry cluster associated with self-reported Caucasian donors. The study aimed to test whether signatures of past pathogen exposure could be identified by cataloging public T cell receptors. Across 398 genotyped donors of the cohort, an average of approximately 240,000 unique TCR beta nucleotide sequences per donor were sequenced, and roughly a sixth of those sequences were non-productive. To predict cytomegalovirus infection status, the study combined high-throughput TCR immunosequencing, statistical association of individual TCRs with disease status, and machine learning. An earlier analysis of around 580 of the donors used high-throughput TCR beta sequencing to judge whether each TCR beta V gene segment behaved as functional or pseudogenic. Because of strong linkage in the cohort, five DR-DQ haplotypes were treated as single units for association and clustering. In the later analysis, no new phenotypic data were used to find candidate immune exposures; instead, reliance was placed on TCR beta sequences and their occurrence across donors. Roughly 300 gigabases of sequencing data and around 80 million unique TCR sequences made up an early release that covered several hundred HLA-typed donors. The study used immunosequencing to profile the T cell repertoires of some 600 subjects and linked those repertoires to cytomegalovirus serostatus. Typing coverage differed by locus: A, B, C, DRB1 and DQB1 were typed in roughly 620-630 donors, DQA1 in approximately 520, DPA1 in some 610, and DPB1 in 450 to 480.

The CDR3 spans 16 residues, from the cysteine through the phenylalanine. The only DNA kept is the CDR3, 48 bases in frame from the first base. Germline trimming: 4 bases from V, 4 bases from J; junction bases outside gene matches: 12. From a lookup of the germline V gene (reference sequence), CDR1 and CDR2 are MNHEY and SMNVEV. The cohort was made up of 500 to 850 healthy bone marrow donors. All cohort members were sampled while nominally healthy, although unrecorded immune exposures were likely present. The donor was CMV seropositive and belonged to the group of 250 to 350 seropositive cohort members. A peripheral blood sample was provided by each donor, and peripheral blood mononuclear cells were used for TCR beta sequencing. The Qiagen DNeasy Blood Extraction Kit was used to extract genomic DNA from the blood cell samples. What the work shows at the level of the full study, not this receptor alone: A later analysis found that most CMV-associated TCR beta chains appeared HLA-restricted, with HLA associations seemingly driven largely by CMV exposure. Roughly uniform sequencing depth across donors was assumed in presence/absence analyses, although this assumption may not hold. Immune exposure information for the cohort was limited to CMV serostatus. An association between a missense DCLRE1C variant and V-gene and J-gene trimming of TCR beta chains was found in a later genetic analysis and replicated in an independent cohort. According to a later analysis, parvovirus B19, influenza, CMV and Epstein-Barr virus appeared linked to several top co-occurrence clusters. A later analysis found that TCR association rates varied across HLA loci, with DRB1 alleles showing the most associated TCRs and HLA-C alleles the fewest. Assigning TCR associations to individual alleles was difficult when HLA alleles, especially DR and DQ, strongly co-occurred. A cluster of highly shared sequence variants was judged likely to be a technical artifact of the sequencing pipeline. According to a later genetic analysis, donors in an Asian-associated ancestry cluster had fewer N-insertions in productive TCRs than the approximately 700-donor mean. A later analysis found that HLA-associated TCR beta chains were more clonally expanded and had lower generation probabilities than equally common non-associated chains. Because counts were too low, around 17 rarely observed V segments, including chromosome 9 orphons, were left out of the earlier analysis of about 500 of the donors. In this cohort, only TCR beta chains were sequenced, and detectable features were limited by the absence of alpha or paired-chain data. A further reported finding was that TCR beta sequences accurately predicted the HLA-A and HLA-B alleles for most subjects in the first cohort. In both the original and validation cohorts, the classifier was reported to diagnose cytomegalovirus status with high specificity and sensitivity. Across donors, most TCR sequences were observed very rarely, whereas some public TCRs were present in many individuals. The 87-base-pair reads could not distinguish some IMGT-functional V segments, including TRBV6-2 and TRBV6-3, so those segments were excluded. At a false discovery rate of 0.05, a later analysis linked about 16,000 TCR beta sequences to specific HLA alleles. An earlier analysis of 450 to 750 of the donors showed that most TCR beta V segments appeared in productive rearrangements either about 90% or about 30% of the time, which broadly matched IMGT annotations. The authors suggested that the approach could potentially be generalized to other disease states and immunological phenotypes. The study listed 164 TCR beta chains as associated with cytomegalovirus. Correlated functional status among segregating V segments might be attributable to linkage disequilibrium, but an unknown experimental factor could not be ruled out. A few of the identified cytomegalovirus-associated TCR beta chains were confirmed in vitro to be specific for cytomegalovirus antigens. Because HLA typing was missing for some donors at each locus, association tests included only the typed subset.

To prepare the library, the immunoSEQ multiplex PCR assay was applied. For the multiplex PCR, a mixture combining 60 forward primers for TCR Vbeta segments and 13 reverse primers for TCR Jbeta segments was used. The CDR3 region of rearranged TCR beta genes was amplified from genomic DNA by a multiplex PCR assay. The Illumina HiSeq System was used to sequence the amplified TCR beta libraries as 87-base-pair reads. Per the original workflow: In a later analysis, roughly 80 million unique TCR beta chains were counted across the 650 to 750 repertoires, and approximately 11 million of these chains were shared by at least two donors. A nearest-neighbor algorithm error-corrected the raw reads and collapsed the reads into unique sequences, merging closely related sequences to remove PCR and sequencing errors. To assign V, D and J gene segments, CDR3 sequences were aligned to IMGT reference sequences. For a sequence to be retained, at least a six-nucleotide match to both a V gene segment and a J gene segment was required. A rearrangement counted as productive if the CDR3 had no stop codons and remained in frame with V and J, and every other rearrangement counted as non-productive. Following IMGT convention, CDR3 was defined as the stretch from the second conserved V-encoded cysteine up to the conserved J-encoded phenylalanine. Sequences without an unambiguous match to a single V gene segment were excluded from the earlier analysis of 450 to 650 of the donors. An earlier analysis of a few hundred of the donors called V segments functional above 56.7% productive rearrangements and segregating when the between-donor standard deviation exceeded 5%. A statistical classification framework was built to diagnose cytomegalovirus status from the catalog of TCR beta chain sequences. In a later analysis, V and J genes were assigned by comparing TCR nucleotide sequences against IMGT/GENE-DB human TR gene sequences. The TCRdist pipeline was used in a later analysis to assign CDR3 sequences and most-parsimonious VDJ recombination scenarios. In a later analysis, every TCR beta chain was defined by the combination of its CDR3 amino acid sequence and its V-gene family, and reads without a unique V-gene family were dropped. In a later analysis, approximately 640 highly shared, low-generation-probability nucleotide sequences were removed to address suspected cross-contamination and a sequencing artifact. For each public chain, a later analysis derived a clonal expansion index from normalized ranks of inferred template counts within each repertoire. Generation probabilities in a later analysis came from a VDJ recombination model fitted to out-of-frame rearrangements, and those results were checked against IGoR. In a later analysis, TCR-TCR, TCR-HLA and TCR-CMV co-occurrence was scored with hypergeometric tests, and a repertoire-size bias correction was applied to TCR pairs. In a later analysis, false discovery rates were estimated by permuting HLA or CMV assignments 20 times. In a later analysis, co-occurring TCRs were grouped using DBSCAN, with TCRdist sequence similarity added in when clustering inside HLA-allele-positive subsets. Repertoires with fewer than 30,000 or more than 120,000 public chains were left out of co-occurrence clustering, as were about five repertoires with anomalous nucleotide sharing. This is the immuneACCESS table as TCRdb keeps it, with only in-frame sequences that have V and J called. A part of the clones is gone; compared with another copy, unresolved V genes explain less than half, and the rest is unexplained. V and J calls and clone size are as listed in that table; D and trimming were resolved from the DNA. The sample includes some 91,000 clones, with roughly 86% observed a single time. Jointly, the top ten make up 9% to 9.5% of the sample.

This sequence originates from a man younger than 40 in good health and CMV-seropositive. The specimen sequenced was PBMCs. The chain links TRBV27 with TRBJ2-5, with 7 junctional bases fitting TRBD1. The DNA sequence is TGTGCCAGCAGTTCCGCCCCACAGGGGTATGTAGAGACCCAGTACTTC. This encodes CASSSAPQGYVETQYF.